This T cell receptor beta chain derives from a study of OX40 agonist ivuxolimab in advanced cancers. J lost 8 bases, V lost 4 bases, and 10 bases had no gene match. This CDR3 contains 14 residues. Per germline, CDR1 SNHLY and CDR2 FYNNEI. Data came from immunoSEQ multiplex PCR; TCRdb stores just in-frame clones and leaves some out. The sample lists tens of thousands of clones, 85% to 95% occurring once. This chain connects TRBV2 to TRBJ1-1; TRBD1 agrees at 7 bases. The sample in question was CD4+ or CD8+ T cells sorted from blood, obtained in a trial of the OX40 agonist ivuxolimab. The TCR originated in an adult with an advanced solid tumor such as melanoma, head and neck, liver or kidney cancer. CDR3 bases: TGTGCCAGCAGTGGATCGGCCTGGGACAGCGAAGCTTTCTTT. Translating it yields CASSGSAWDSEAFF.